A selection of T cell receptor beta chains follows, all from one sample in a study of CD8 T cells in ankylosing spondylitis. Each CDR3 protein is one row after TCRdb ran MiXCR on the 5' RACE reads. The sample records hundreds of thousands of distinct CDR3 sequences, over 9.5% being singletons. The material sequenced was blood, either unsorted or a sorted T cell fraction (not recorded which). These receptors all stem from a male donor with ankylosing spondylitis. The CDR3 runs from the conserved cysteine through the conserved F or W. D genes are given only for firm matches. For some rows the clone size is stated as once, few or many, or as a class when expanded; others skip it.

many	-	TRBV29-1	TRBJ1-4	TGCAGCATCCGGGGAGATAATGAAAAACTGTTTTTT	CSIRGDNEKLFF
-	-	TRBV12-3/TRBV12-4	TRBJ2-3	TGTGCCAGCAGTTTAAGGGGGGCCGCTAGCACAGATACGCAGTATTTT	CASSLRGAASTDTQYF
few	TRBD2	TRBV29-1	TRBJ2-1	TGCAGCGTTGGACGACTCCCTACCCTAGCGGGGGACAATGAGCAGTTCTTC	CSVGRLPTLAGDNEQFF
-	TRBD2	TRBV7-7	TRBJ2-2	TGTGCTAGCAGACGACTAGCAGCGAACACCGGGGAGCTGTTTTTT	CASRRLAANTGELFF
few	-	TRBV10-3	TRBJ2-7	TGTGCCATCAGTGACACTAGCTGGAGCTACGAGCAGTACTTC	CAISDTSWSYEQYF
many	TRBD2	TRBV20-1	TRBJ2-5	TGCAGTGCTAGACCGACCGGGACTAGCGGGAGACGTGAGACCCAGTACTTC	CSARPTGTSGRRETQYF
few	-	TRBV28	TRBJ2-6	TGTGCCAGCCGTGGGGATGGGTCTGGGGCCAACGTCCTGACTTTC	CASRGDGSGANVLTF
-	TRBD1	TRBV20-1	TRBJ1-1	TGCAGTGCTCCCAGGGGGCGCGGCACTGAAGCTTTCTTT	CSAPRGRGTEAFF
-	TRBD2	TRBV20-1	TRBJ2-3	TGCAGTGCTTCAGCGGGAGGGACCCCGGATACGCAGTATTTT	CSASAGGTPDTQYF
few	-	TRBV7-2	TRBJ2-5	TGTGCCAGCAGCTTAGTAGCTTTTCTGGAGACCCAGTACTTC	CASSLVAFLETQYF
-	-	TRBV5-1	TRBJ2-7	TGCGCCAGCAGCTCGTGGGAACCGGATCCTCGCTACGAGCAGTACTTC	CASSSWEPDPRYEQYF
few	TRBD1	TRBV4-3	TRBJ1-6	TGCGCCAGCAGATTCCGGGACAGAGGCTCACCCCTCCACTTT	CASRFRDRGSPLHF
few	-	TRBV7-2	TRBJ2-5	TGTGCCAGCAGCTTAGGGGCGACTACACAAGAGACCCAGTACTTC	CASSLGATTQETQYF
few	-	TRBV5-1	TRBJ2-5	TGCGCCAGCAGCTTGAGTAGCGCCGAAGAGACCCAGTACTTC	CASSLSSAEETQYF
many	-	TRBV29-1	TRBJ2-1	TGCAGCGTTGTGGCAGGTCCCTCCTACAATGAGCAGTTCTTC	CSVVAGPSYNEQFF
few	TRBD2	TRBV20-1	TRBJ2-7	TGCAGTGCTAGAAGAGCCCGGACTAGCGGGAGCCGCGAGCAGTACTTC	CSARRARTSGSREQYF
few	TRBD1	TRBV5-4	TRBJ1-2	TGTGCCAGCAGCCTGGGACAGGGGGTTCCCTATGGCTACACCTTC	CASSLGQGVPYGYTF
few	TRBD2	TRBV5-1	TRBJ2-2	TGCGCCAGCAGCGGACTAGCGGGGGCCAACACCGGGGAGCTGTTTTTT	CASSGLAGANTGELFF
few	TRBD1	TRBV3-1	TRBJ1-1	TGTGCCAGCAGCCGGACAGGGAAGAACACTGAAGCTTTCTTT	CASSRTGKNTEAFF
few	-	TRBV18	TRBJ2-4	TGTGCCAGCTCACCAAGGACAGCACTAAACATTCAGTACTTC	CASSPRTALNIQYF
-	TRBD2	TRBV18	TRBJ2-7	TGTGCCAGCTCACCCGCGGGGGGTTTCTACGAGCAGTACTTC	CASSPAGGFYEQYF
many	-	TRBV20-1	TRBJ2-7	TGCAGTGCTAGGGGCGAAGGGCAGACCTACGAGCAGTACTTC	CSARGEGQTYEQYF
few	-	TRBV6-6	TRBJ2-7	TGTGCCAGCAGTCTAGGGGCTAGTCTCTACGAGCAGTACTTC	CASSLGASLYEQYF
-	-	TRBV7-2	TRBJ2-1	TGTGCCAGCAGCTCACAGGGCGGAGGTGAGCAGTTCTTC	CASSSQGGGEQFF
few	-	TRBV10-3	TRBJ2-2	TGTGCCATCAGGGGGCGCGAAACCGGGGAGCTGTTTTTT	CAIRGRETGELFF
few	-	TRBV20-1	TRBJ2-3	TGCAGTCTTAGAGGACTCACAGATACGCAGTATTTT	CSLRGLTDTQYF
few	-	TRBV12-3/TRBV12-4	TRBJ2-7	TGTGCCAGCAGCAAGACAGGCCTCTACGAGCAGTACTTC	CASSKTGLYEQYF
-	-	TRBV15	TRBJ1-1	TGTGCCACCAGCAGAGATATACGGACTGAAGCTTTCTTT	CATSRDIRTEAFF
few	TRBD1	TRBV6-1	TRBJ2-2	TGTGCCAGCAATAGACAGGGGACCGGGGAGCTGTTTTTT	CASNRQGTGELFF
-	TRBD2	TRBV20-1	TRBJ2-7	TGCAGTGCTGGGGGACTAGCGAACGAGCAGTACTTC	CSAGGLANEQYF
few	-	TRBV20-1	TRBJ2-7	TGCAGTGCTAGACGGGACGGTCCCTACGAGCAGTACTTC	CSARRDGPYEQYF
few	TRBD2	TRBV9	TRBJ2-1	TGTGCCAGCAGCGTAGGAAGACTAGCGGGAGAAAAGCAGTTCTTC	CASSVGRLAGEKQFF
-	-	TRBV7-2	TRBJ1-1	TGTGCCAGCAGCTCCCGGACATCTCAAGCTTTCTTT	CASSSRTSQAFF
-	-	TRBV4-2	TRBJ1-2	TGTGCCAGCAGCCCAGAGACAGGTTGGGGAAACTATGGCTACACCTTC	CASSPETGWGNYGYTF
-	-	TRBV10-3	TRBJ2-3	TGTGCCATCAGTGAGTCACGACATAGCGCCGGTGCAGATACGCAGTATTTT	CAISESRHSAGADTQYF
-	-	TRBV20-1	TRBJ2-6	TGCAGTGCTAGAGATTCACCTTGGCCACCGGCCAACGTCCTGACTTTC	CSARDSPWPPANVLTF
few	TRBD1	TRBV19	TRBJ2-6	TGTGCCACTCACAGGGGACCCTCTGGGGCCAACGTCCTGACTTTC	CATHRGPSGANVLTF
many	TRBD1	TRBV20-1	TRBJ2-2	TGCAGTGCCCCGGGACAGGGGGGGACCGGGGAGCTGTTTTTT	CSAPGQGGTGELFF
many	TRBD1	TRBV29-1	TRBJ1-4	TGCAGCGCTGGAGACAGGGCGGATAATGAAAAACTGTTTTTT	CSAGDRADNEKLFF
-	-	TRBV10-2	TRBJ2-7	TGCGCCAGCAGTACACCGGGACGGCTCAACGAGCAGTACTTC	CASSTPGRLNEQYF
-	-	TRBV2	TRBJ1-2	TGTGCCAGCAGTGCAACAGCTCTAAACTATGGCTACACCTTC	CASSATALNYGYTF
few	-	TRBV7-2	TRBJ2-3	TGTGCCAGCAGCTTTCGGAACCTAGATACGCAGTATTTT	CASSFRNLDTQYF
-	-	TRBV6-1	TRBJ2-5	TGTGCCAGCAGTGGGCCGGCGCGTGAGACCCAGTACTTC	CASSGPARETQYF
many	TRBD2	TRBV20-1	TRBJ2-3	TGCAGTGCACCGAGTTTTCTAGCGGGCACAGATACGCAGTATTTT	CSAPSFLAGTDTQYF
-	-	TRBV20-1	TRBJ1-5	TGCAGTGCTTCCGGGACCGCCGAGGAGCCCCAGCATTTT	CSASGTAEEPQHF
few	TRBD1	TRBV29-1	TRBJ1-1	TGCAGCGTTGAAGTTAAGGGGGCGAACACTGAAGCTTTCTTT	CSVEVKGANTEAFF
many	-	TRBV7-8	TRBJ1-3	TGTGCCAGCAGCTTTGGGGCGTGGGAAAACACCATATATTTT	CASSFGAWENTIYF
-	TRBD2	TRBV7-9	TRBJ2-3	TGTGCCAGCAGCCCCCAAGGACTAGCAGACAGCACAGATACGCAGTATTTT	CASSPQGLADSTDTQYF
few	-	TRBV20-1	TRBJ1-4	TGCAGTGCCCCCGACGGGAACAATGAAAAACTGTTTTTT	CSAPDGNNEKLFF
-	TRBD1	TRBV5-1	TRBJ2-1	TGCGCCAGCAGCAAGGACAGGCCGGAGGATGAGCAGTTCTTC	CASSKDRPEDEQFF
-	TRBD1	TRBV7-2	TRBJ1-1	TGTGCCAGCAGCCCTAGGTCGGGACAGGTGCTGAACACTGAAGCTTTCTTT	CASSPRSGQVLNTEAFF
few	-	TRBV2	TRBJ1-1	TGTGCCAGCAGTGGGGAGGGAGGCACTGAAGCTTTCTTT	CASSGEGGTEAFF
few	TRBD2	TRBV4-2	TRBJ2-3	TGTGCCAGCAGCCGCTTTTCCGAGATTATTACCCTGGGAGGGTCTATTACAGATACGCAGTATTTT	CASSRFSEIITLGGSITDTQYF
-	-	TRBV6-2/TRBV6-3	TRBJ1-5	TGTGCCAGCTCTCAATATGAGAAGCCCCAGCATTTT	CASSQYEKPQHF
-	-	TRBV25-1	TRBJ1-2	TGTGCCAGCAGTGCGGACAGATTCTATGGCTACACCTTC	CASSADRFYGYTF
-	-	TRBV9	TRBJ2-1	TGTGCCAGCAGCGTAGCGGGAGCCCATGAGCAGTTCTTC	CASSVAGAHEQFF
-	-	TRBV12-2	TRBJ2-3	TGTGCAAGTCGCTTAGCCTACCTACTAGCGGGAGGGCCAGATACGCAGTATTTT	CASRLAYLLAGGPDTQYF
-	-	TRBV15	TRBJ2-2	TGTGCCACCAGCAGAGATCGGAGCCAGGGGTTCGCCGGGGAGCTGTTTTTT	CATSRDRSQGFAGELFF